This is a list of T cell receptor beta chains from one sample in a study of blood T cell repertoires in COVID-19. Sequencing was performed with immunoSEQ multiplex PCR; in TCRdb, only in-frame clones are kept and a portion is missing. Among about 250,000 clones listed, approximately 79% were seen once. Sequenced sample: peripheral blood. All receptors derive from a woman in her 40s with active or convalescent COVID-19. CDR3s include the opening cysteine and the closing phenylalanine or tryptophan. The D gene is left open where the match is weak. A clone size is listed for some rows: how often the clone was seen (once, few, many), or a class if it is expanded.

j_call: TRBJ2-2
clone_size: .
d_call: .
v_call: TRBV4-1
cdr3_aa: CASSQPGMMRELFF
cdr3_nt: TGCGCCAGCAGCCAGCCGGGGATGATGAGGGAGCTGTTTTTT

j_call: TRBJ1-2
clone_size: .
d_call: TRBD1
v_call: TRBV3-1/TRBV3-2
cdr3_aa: CASSRAGQGSYGYTF
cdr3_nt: TGTGCCAGCAGCCGGGCCGGACAGGGGAGCTATGGCTACACCTTC

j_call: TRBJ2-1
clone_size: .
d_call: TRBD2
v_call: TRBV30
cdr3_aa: CAWRKRDTGGSNEQFF
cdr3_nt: TGTGCCTGGAGAAAACGTGATACGGGGGGGAGTAATGAGCAGTTCTTC

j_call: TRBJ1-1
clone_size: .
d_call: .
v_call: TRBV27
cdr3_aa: CASSLSRGSNTEAFF
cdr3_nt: TGTGCCAGCAGTTTATCAAGGGGGTCGAACACTGAAGCTTTCTTT

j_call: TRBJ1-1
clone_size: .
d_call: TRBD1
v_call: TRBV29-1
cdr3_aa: CSVEQGARTEAFF
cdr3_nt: TGCAGCGTTGAACAGGGGGCGAGAACTGAAGCTTTCTTT

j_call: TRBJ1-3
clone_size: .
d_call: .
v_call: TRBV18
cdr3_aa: CASSRMDVALGNTIYF
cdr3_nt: TGTGCCAGCTCAAGGATGGATGTAGCTCTTGGAAACACCATATATTTT

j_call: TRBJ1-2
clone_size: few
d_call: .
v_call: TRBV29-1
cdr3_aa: CSVVGGDENYGYTF
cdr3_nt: TGCAGCGTTGTGGGGGGGGATGAGAACTATGGCTACACCTTC

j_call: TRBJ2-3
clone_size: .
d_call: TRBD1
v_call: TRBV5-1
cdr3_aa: CASSWGTAKDTQYF
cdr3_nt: TGCGCCAGCAGCTGGGGGACAGCTAAAGATACGCAGTATTTT

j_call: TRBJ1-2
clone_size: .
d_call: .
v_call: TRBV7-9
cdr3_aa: CASSLEAGRGYTF
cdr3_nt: TGTGCCAGCAGCTTAGAGGCCGGGAGAGGCTACACCTTC

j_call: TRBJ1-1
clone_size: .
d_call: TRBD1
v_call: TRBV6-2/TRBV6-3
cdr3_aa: CASSYDDRGTEAFF
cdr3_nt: TGTGCCAGCAGTTACGACGACAGGGGGACTGAAGCTTTCTTT

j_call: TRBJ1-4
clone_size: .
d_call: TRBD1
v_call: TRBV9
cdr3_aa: CASSVSGGNEKLFF
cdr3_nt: TGTGCCAGCAGCGTTTCAGGGGGGAATGAAAAACTGTTTTTT